The 28 T cell receptor beta chains listed next were all sequenced from one sample in a study of control samples from healthy donors and cancer patients. Generated by immunoSEQ multiplex PCR, the TCRdb table keeps only in-frame clones and is missing some. The sample has 93,000 or so clones, approximately 90% seen once. Sequenced sample: PBMCs. Receptor source: a man between 60 and 75 years old with lung cancer.

V is TRBV12-3 or TRBV12-4 and J is TRBJ1-4, with 7 bases identical to TRBD1. The CDR3 is 12 amino acids. The V and J ends lost 4 bases and 10 bases, in that order; junction bases with no gene match: 3. The CDR3 spells CASSWTGRKLFF. The CDR3 nucleotides read TGTGCCAGCAGTTGGACAGGACGAAAACTGTTTTTT.

The genes are TRBV3-1 (or the pseudogene TRBV3-2) and TRBJ1-2, with TRBD1 identical over 7 bases. The CDR3 runs 17 residues. V lost 4 bases to trimming and J lost 7 bases; unmatched junction nucleotides: 18. The germline gives CDR1 LGHDT, CDR2 YNNKEL (reference sequence). In DNA, the CDR3 is TGTGCCAGCAGCCCGCAATTCGACAGGGCCTCCCGGGTTGGCTACACCTTC. Amino acids: CASSPQFDRASRVGYTF.

This sequence joins TRBV15 and TRBJ2-7; D is uncertain. Per germline, CDR1 LNHNV and CDR2 YYDKDF (reference sequence). V was cut by 0 bases and J by 4 bases, with 7 bases left in between. The CDR3 is 13 residues long. In DNA, the CDR3 is TGTGCCACCAGCAGAGATCTGGAGTACGAGCAGTACTTC. This encodes CATSRDLEYEQYF.

J is TRBJ2-2 and V is TRBV19; 9 positions agree with TRBD1. J lost 4 bases, V lost 7 bases, and 16 bases had no gene match. The CDR3 sequence is 18 residues long. Per the germline V gene, CDR1 is LNHDA and CDR2 is SQIVND (reference sequence). CDR3 loop: CASKWDRDRSVGTGELFF. In DNA form, the CDR3 reads TGTGCCAGTAAATGGGACAGGGATCGTAGTGTTGGCACCGGGGAGCTGTTTTTT.

The chain joins TRBV27 to TRBJ1-5, with D possibly being TRBD1 (6 bases). Per the germline V gene, CDR1 is MNHEY and CDR2 is SMNVEV (reference sequence). This CDR3 is built from 13 residues. The V and J ends lost 4 bases and 3 bases respectively, with 7 bases between them. The CDR3 DNA is TGTGCCAGCAGTTACAGGGTCAATCAGCCCCAGCATTTT. This codes for CASSYRVNQPQHF.

CDR3 region: CASSVSSNTEAFF. Here the CDR3 DNA reads TGTGCCAGCAGTGTAAGTTCTAACACTGAAGCTTTCTTT. V usage is TRBV6-4 and J usage is TRBJ1-1; no firm D call. The CDR3 covers 13 residues. Germline CDR1 is MRHNA and CDR2 is SNTAGT. Deletions cut 4 bases from V and 2 bases from J, with 8 bases between.

This chain connects TRBV7-2 to TRBJ2-5, with D possibly matching TRBD1 (7 bases). Germline V gene sequence: CDR1 SGHTA, CDR2 FQGNSA. V was trimmed by 5 bases and J by 5 bases, leaving 15 bases between them. The CDR3 runs 14 residues. The CDR3 DNA sequence: TGTGCCAGCAGCCCAGGGGGGAATTGGGAGACCCAGTACTTC. Protein: CASSPGGNWETQYF.

The genes are TRBV5-1 and TRBJ2-1; TRBD1 aligns across 8 bases. The CDR3 covers 19 residues. V was pared by 3 bases and J by 2 bases, with 16 bases of the junction left unmatched. Germline V gives CDR1 SGHRS, CDR2 YFSETQ. The CDR3 DNA sequence: TGCGCCAGCAGCTCCCCCGGGACAGGTTCCCTAGACGCCTACAATGAGCAGTTCTTC. Translating gives CASSSPGTGSLDAYNEQFF.

The chain has TRBV7-2 and TRBJ1-3; D is uncertain. Trimming shortened V by 0 bases and J by 3 bases, and 12 bases separated the two germline ends. The CDR3 totals 16 residues. Germline V gives CDR1 SGHTA, CDR2 FQGNSA. In DNA, the CDR3 is TGTGCCAGCAGCTTAGCGGGTCCGGCAGGTGGAAACACCATATATTTT. It is translated as CASSLAGPAGGNTIYF.

The V and J genes are TRBV7-9 and TRBJ1-2; 9 bases map to TRBD1. The CDR3 runs to 14 residues. CDR1 and CDR2 from the germline V gene are SEHNR and FQNEAQ (reference sequence). V dropped 6 bases and J dropped 7; count of bases not matched to a gene: 9. DNA for the CDR3: TGTGCCAGCAGGATATCCACAGGGGGCCGTGGCTACACCTTC. Residues: CASRISTGGRGYTF.

The CDR3 region has the DNA TGTGCCAGCAGCAGGGACTATGGCTACACCTTC. It specifies CASSRDYGYTF. J is TRBJ1-2 and V is TRBV12-3 or TRBV12-4; D is possibly TRBD1 (5 bases). V gave up 6 bases and J gave up 3 bases, with 5 bases separating them. The CDR3 runs 11 residues.

This clone was observed a single time. The rearrangement joins TRBV5-5 to TRBJ1-2, with 11 bases fitting TRBD1. CDR3 length equals 17 residues. Trimming took 0 bases from V and 4 from J; bases not matched to a gene: 8. Germline V gene lookup returns CDR1 SGHKS and CDR2 YYEKEE (reference sequence). Here the CDR3 DNA reads TGTGCCAGCAGCTTGGGCAGGCCGGGACAGGGGGGCTATGGCTACACCTTC. Encoded protein: CASSLGRPGQGGYGYTF.

The gene calls are TRBV18 and TRBJ1-6; D unclear. Looked up from germline, CDR1 is KGHSH and CDR2 is LQKENI. Trimming took 2 bases from V and 13 from J, leaving 15 bases between them. This CDR3 region has 14 residues. The CDR3 is CASSPSPGARPLHF. The CDR3 coding sequence is TGTGCCAGCTCACCAAGTCCGGGAGCGAGGCCCCTCCACTTT.

The chain joins TRBV7-9 to TRBJ1-1, with D possibly being TRBD1 (6 bases). Trimming removed 5 bases from V and 8 bases from J, with 18 bases in between. Germline assignment: CDR1 SEHNR and CDR2 FQNEAQ (reference sequence). The CDR3 covers 14 residues. CDR3 sequence: CASSPRGGQGEAFF. CDR3 DNA sequence: TGTGCCAGCAGCCCTCGGGGGGGTCAGGGGGAAGCTTTCTTT.

This clone has just one count. The chain links TRBV10-2 to TRBJ1-2; 7 positions match TRBD1. The germline V gene has CDR1 WSHSY and CDR2 SAAADI. CDR3 length: 12 residues. The V gene end was trimmed by 6 bases and the J gene end by 8 bases; junction bases not matched to a gene: 6. Here the CDR3 DNA reads TGCGCCAGCAGATTGACAGGGATGGGCTACACCTTC. It yields the protein CASRLTGMGYTF.

The V and J genes are TRBV10-3 and TRBJ1-2; TRBD1 might be the D (6 bases). Germline CDR1 reads ENHRY; CDR2 reads SYGVKD. The CDR3 extends over 13 amino acids. The germline V and J ends were trimmed by 6 bases and 2 bases, with 10 bases remaining between them. CDR3 sequence (DNA): TGTGCCATCAGCGACAGGCCAAACTATGGCTACACCTTC. Its protein product is CAISDRPNYGYTF.

The chain carries TRBV11-1 and TRBJ2-1; perhaps D is TRBD1 or TRBD2 (7 bases each). The V end was cut by 4 bases, the J end by 13 bases, with 14 bases between. CDR3 length equals 12 residues. CDR1 is SGHAT and CDR2 is FQDESV in the germline V gene (reference sequence). The CDR3 sequence is CASSSDREGQFF. CDR3 coding DNA: TGTGCCAGCAGCTCCGACAGGGAGGGTCAGTTCTTC.

V is TRBV6-5 and J is TRBJ2-5; 8 nucleotides line up with TRBD1. Trimming removed 6 bases from V and 6 bases from J; junction bases left unmatched: 6. The CDR3 covers 13 residues. The V gene's germline CDR1 is MNHEY and CDR2 SVGAGI. CDR3 amino acids: CASRDRDWQTQYF. CDR3 nucleotides: TGTGCCAGCAGGGACAGGGACTGGCAGACCCAGTACTTC.

This clone appeared a few times. This chain uses TRBV2 with TRBJ2-7; perhaps TRBD2 as D (6 bases). The CDR3 spans 13 residues. Trimming left V 7 bases short and J 3 bases short, with 13 bases between. Looked up from germline, CDR1 is SNHLY and CDR2 is FYNNEI. The CDR3 spells CASNAGPYYEQYV. Written as DNA, the CDR3 is TGTGCCAGCAATGCGGGACCCTACTACGAGCAGTACGTC.

In this sample, this clone turned up a few times. The V gene is TRBV6-5, the J gene TRBJ2-1; D unclear. CDR1 is MNHEY and CDR2 is SVGAGI in the germline V gene. V was trimmed by 4 bases and J by 3 bases, leaving 10 bases between them. This CDR3 region has 14 residues. CDR3 residues: CASSLQAYYNEQFF. CDR3 sequence (DNA): TGTGCCAGCAGTTTGCAGGCTTACTACAATGAGCAGTTCTTC.

This clone was seen just once. The chain couples TRBV29-1 to TRBJ2-1, with TRBD2 as a possible D gene (6 bases). The germline CDR1 and CDR2 sequences are SQVTM and ANQGSEA. This CDR3 has 14 amino acids. V was trimmed by 3 bases and J by 3 bases, leaving 12 bases between them. This CDR3 is CSVDGGIGYNEQFF. CDR3 coding DNA: TGCAGCGTTGACGGCGGGATAGGCTACAATGAGCAGTTCTTC.

The chain employs TRBV9 and TRBJ2-5; 10 bases fit TRBD2. The CDR3 is made up of 16 amino acids. Germline V gene lookup returns CDR1 SGDLS and CDR2 YYNGEE. The J segment lost 5 bases and the V segment lost 1 base, leaving 8 bases of the junction unmatched. The CDR3 loop reads CASSVLAGDTRETQYF. The CDR3 DNA reads as TGTGCCAGCAGCGTACTAGCGGGGGATACCCGGGAGACCCAGTACTTC.

This sequence joins TRBV30 and TRBJ2-5; D is ambiguous. The CDR3 sequence is 15 residues long. Germline CDR1 GTSNPN, CDR2 SVGIG (reference sequence). V lost 0 bases to trimming and J lost 2 bases, with 13 bases between them. CDR3 coding DNA: TGTGCCTGGAGTGTAGATTCAGGTCTGCAAGAGACCCAGTACTTC. This gives the protein CAWSVDSGLQETQYF.

The genes are TRBV29-1 and TRBJ2-5; perhaps D is TRBD1 or TRBD2 (5 bases each). This CDR3 spans 12 amino acids. Germline V gives CDR1 SQVTM, CDR2 ANQGSEA. Trimming took 6 bases from V and 1 from J, leaving 9 bases between them. The DNA of the CDR3 is TGCAGCGTGGGACGGTCCCAAGAGACCCAGTACTTC. Translation: CSVGRSQETQYF.

V is TRBV11-2 and J is TRBJ2-2; D remains unclear. V was pared by 7 bases and J by 5 bases, with 14 bases between. CDR1 is SGHAT and CDR2 is FQNNGV in the germline V gene. The CDR3 runs to 14 residues. The CDR3 sequence: CASKVLVGTGELFF. In nucleotides, the CDR3 is TGTGCCAGCAAGGTTTTAGTGGGGACCGGGGAGCTGTTTTTT.

This chain connects TRBV20-1 to TRBJ2-3; 7 bases match TRBD2. V lost 3 bases and J lost 2; bases outside the gene matches: 8. Germline-derived CDR1 and CDR2 are DFQATT and SNEGSKA (reference sequence). This CDR3 region has 15 residues. The CDR3 region is CSASSASGATDTQYF. CDR3 in DNA: TGCAGTGCTAGTTCGGCTAGCGGTGCCACAGATACGCAGTATTTT.

V is TRBV6-5 and J is TRBJ1-1, with a weak D call TRBD1 (6 bases). V lost 10 bases to trimming and J lost 4 bases, with 16 bases between them. The length of the CDR3 is 13 residues. In germline, CDR1 is MNHEY, CDR2 SVGAGI. The CDR3 loop is CATVRGAGTEAFF. In nucleotides, the CDR3 is TGTGCCACGGTCCGGGGGGCCGGCACTGAAGCTTTCTTT.

The chain joins TRBV27 to TRBJ2-5; no clear D gene. Per the germline V gene, CDR1 is MNHEY and CDR2 is SMNVEV (reference sequence). The germline V and J ends were trimmed by 8 bases and 3 bases, with 13 bases remaining between them. The CDR3 sequence is 13 residues long. DNA of the CDR3: TGTGCCAGCCGTCGCACCAGAAAAGAGACCCAGTACTTC. Translation: CASRRTRKETQYF.